This T cell receptor (beta chain) derives from a study of radiation and T cells in renal cell carcinoma. The method was immunoSEQ multiplex PCR; TCRdb's version includes in-frame clones alone and lacks a portion of them. The top ten hold 3.5% to 5% of the sample, which has 130,000 to 150,000 clones, 88% seen once. Study results and limitations: Baseline intratumoral clonotype presence is unknown without pretreatment biopsies. From baseline, blood top tumor clonotypes peaked at 2 weeks post-radiation.

As to time point: baseline pretreatment blood. Treatment here: 15 Gy SBRT to primary tumor, nephrectomy 4 weeks later. Blood was sampled at baseline, 2 weeks and 4 weeks after SBRT. Only one count was recorded for this clone. Its target is unknown. The CDR3 covers 13 residues. V dropped 1 base and J dropped 7 bases, with 8 bases sitting between them. Germline-derived CDR1 and CDR2 are LGHNA and YSLEER. The rearrangement joins TRBV4-3 to TRBJ1-5; D remains unclear. The sample here was blood, taken from a patient whose treatment included radiotherapy and nephrectomy. The receptor was isolated from an older woman with renal cell carcinoma. The CDR3 here is CASSQGLGQPQHF. The CDR3, as DNA: TGCGCCAGCAGCCAAGGGTTGGGCCAGCCCCAGCATTTT.